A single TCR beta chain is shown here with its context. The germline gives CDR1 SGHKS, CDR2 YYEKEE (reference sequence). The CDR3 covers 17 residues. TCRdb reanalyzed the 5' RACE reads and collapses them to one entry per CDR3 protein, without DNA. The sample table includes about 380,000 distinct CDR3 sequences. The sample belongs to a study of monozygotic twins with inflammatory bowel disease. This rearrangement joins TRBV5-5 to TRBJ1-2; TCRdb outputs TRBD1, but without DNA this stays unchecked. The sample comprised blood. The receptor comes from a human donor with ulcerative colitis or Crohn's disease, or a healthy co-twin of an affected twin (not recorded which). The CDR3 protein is CASSLRTGGPTDYGYTF.